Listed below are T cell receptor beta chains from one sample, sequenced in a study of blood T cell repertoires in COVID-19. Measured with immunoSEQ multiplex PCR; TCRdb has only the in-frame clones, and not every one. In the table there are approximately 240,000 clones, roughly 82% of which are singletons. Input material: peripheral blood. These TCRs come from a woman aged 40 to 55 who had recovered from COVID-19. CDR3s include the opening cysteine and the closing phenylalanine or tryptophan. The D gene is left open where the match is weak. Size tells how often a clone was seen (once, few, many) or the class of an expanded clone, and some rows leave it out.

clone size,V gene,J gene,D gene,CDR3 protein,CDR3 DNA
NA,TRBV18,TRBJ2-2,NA,CASSPDPGTNTGELFF,TGTGCCAGCTCACCAGACCCGGGGACGAACACCGGGGAGCTGTTTTTT
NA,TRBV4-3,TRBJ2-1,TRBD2,CASSQDASGGTGHNEQFF,TGCGCCAGCAGCCAAGATGCTAGCGGGGGGACGGGTCACAATGAGCAGTTCTTC
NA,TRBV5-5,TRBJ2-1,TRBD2,CASSLDVLAGNRAYNEQFF,TGTGCCAGCAGCTTGGACGTATTAGCGGGGAACCGGGCCTACAATGAGCAGTTCTTC
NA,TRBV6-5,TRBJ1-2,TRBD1,CASSGTVYGYTF,TGTGCCAGCTCCGGGACAGTATATGGCTACACCTTC
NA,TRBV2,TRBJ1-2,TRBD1,CASGTGDLNYGYTF,TGTGCCAGCGGTACAGGGGACCTTAACTATGGCTACACCTTC
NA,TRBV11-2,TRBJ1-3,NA,CASSLDNSGNTIYF,TGTGCCAGCAGCTTAGACAACTCTGGAAACACCATATATTTT
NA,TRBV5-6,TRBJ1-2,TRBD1,CASSLGDSVVLWLSTF,TGTGCCAGCAGCTTGGGGGACAGTGTCGTATTATGGCTTAGCACCTTC
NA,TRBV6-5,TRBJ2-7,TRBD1,CANRDRASYEQYF,TGTGCCAACCGGGACAGGGCCTCCTACGAGCAGTACTTC
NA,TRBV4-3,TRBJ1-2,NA,CASSQDTGGPYGYTF,TGCGCCAGCAGCCAAGATACGGGAGGGCCCTATGGCTACACCTTC
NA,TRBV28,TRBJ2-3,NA,CASSLRTDTQYF,TGTGCCAGCAGTTTGCGTACAGATACGCAGTATTTT
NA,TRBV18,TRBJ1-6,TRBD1,CASSPPNSGGLSPLHF,TGTGCCAGCTCACCACCGAACTCAGGGGGCCTTTCACCCCTCCACTTT
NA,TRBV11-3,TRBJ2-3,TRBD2,CASSSLAGGFASTDTQYF,TGTGCCAGCAGCTCACTAGCGGGGGGTTTCGCTAGCACAGATACGCAGTATTTT
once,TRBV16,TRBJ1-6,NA,CASSQSRSSNSPLHF,TGTGCCAGCAGCCAATCTCGGAGTTCGAATTCACCCCTCCACTTT
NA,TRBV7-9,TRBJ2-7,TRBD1,CASNRGFRYEQYF,TGTGCCAGCAACAGGGGTTTTCGGTACGAGCAGTACTTC
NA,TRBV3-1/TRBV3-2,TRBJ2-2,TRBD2,CASSPGLAGATGELFF,TGTGCCAGCAGCCCGGGACTAGCGGGGGCCACCGGGGAGCTGTTTTTT
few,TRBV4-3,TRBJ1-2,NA,CASSQDYAGIYGYTF,TGCGCCAGCAGCCAAGATTACGCAGGAATTTATGGCTACACCTTC
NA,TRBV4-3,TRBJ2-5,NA,CASSPSGYQETQYF,TGCGCCAGCAGCCCATCAGGATACCAAGAGACCCAGTACTTC
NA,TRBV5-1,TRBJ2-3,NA,CASSLDRITQYF,TGCGCCAGCAGCTTGGATCGTATTACGCAGTATTTT
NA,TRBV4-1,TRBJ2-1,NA,CASSQGVYEQFF,TGCGCCAGCAGCCAAGGAGTTTATGAGCAGTTCTTC
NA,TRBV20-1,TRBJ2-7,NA,CSASAWRYEQYF,TGCAGTGCTAGTGCCTGGAGATACGAGCAGTACTTC
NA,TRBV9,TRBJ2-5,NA,CASSPGAREAQYF,TGTGCCAGCAGCCCCGGGGCGAGGGAGGCCCAGTACTTC
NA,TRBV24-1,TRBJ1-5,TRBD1,CATSDDKGQGGKIINQPQHF,TGTGCCACCAGTGACGATAAAGGACAGGGAGGAAAGATAATCAATCAGCCCCAGCATTTT
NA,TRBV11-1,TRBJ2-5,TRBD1,CASISNRGRETQYF,TGTGCCAGCATTTCGAACAGGGGAAGAGAGACCCAGTACTTC
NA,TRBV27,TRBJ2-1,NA,CASSLGWSWRAHEQFF,TGTGCCAGCAGTTTAGGGTGGAGCTGGAGGGCCCATGAGCAGTTCTTC
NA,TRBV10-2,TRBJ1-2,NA,CASSIPGVGEDGYTF,TGCGCCAGCAGCATCCCCGGAGTGGGGGAGGATGGCTACACCTTC